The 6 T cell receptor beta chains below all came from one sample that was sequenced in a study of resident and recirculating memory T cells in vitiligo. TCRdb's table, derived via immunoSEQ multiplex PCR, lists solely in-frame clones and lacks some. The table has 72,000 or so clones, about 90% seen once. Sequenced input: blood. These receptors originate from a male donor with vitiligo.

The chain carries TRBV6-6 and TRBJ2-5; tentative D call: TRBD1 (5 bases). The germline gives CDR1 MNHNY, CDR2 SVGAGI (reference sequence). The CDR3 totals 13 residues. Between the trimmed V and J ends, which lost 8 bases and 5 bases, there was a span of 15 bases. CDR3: CASGQQTRETQYF. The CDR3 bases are TGTGCCAGCGGACAACAAACCCGGGAGACCCAGTACTTC.

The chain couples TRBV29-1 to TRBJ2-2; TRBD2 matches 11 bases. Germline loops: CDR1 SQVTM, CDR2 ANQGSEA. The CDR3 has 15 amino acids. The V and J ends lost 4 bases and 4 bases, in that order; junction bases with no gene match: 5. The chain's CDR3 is CSVGTTSGSTGELFF. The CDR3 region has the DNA TGCAGCGTTGGCACAACTAGCGGGAGCACCGGGGAGCTGTTTTTT.

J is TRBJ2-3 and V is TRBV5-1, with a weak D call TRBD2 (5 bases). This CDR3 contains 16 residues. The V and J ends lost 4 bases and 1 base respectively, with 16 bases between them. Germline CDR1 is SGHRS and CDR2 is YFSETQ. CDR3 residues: CASSRRAAGGTDTQYF. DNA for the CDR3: TGCGCCAGCAGCCGACGGGCGGCCGGGGGCACAGATACGCAGTATTTT.

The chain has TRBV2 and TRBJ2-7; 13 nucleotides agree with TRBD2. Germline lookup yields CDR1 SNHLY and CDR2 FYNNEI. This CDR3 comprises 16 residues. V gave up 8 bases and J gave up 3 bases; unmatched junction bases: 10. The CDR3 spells CASGGLAGLYIYEQYF. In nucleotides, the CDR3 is TGTGCCAGCGGGGGACTAGCGGGACTCTACATCTACGAGCAGTACTTC.

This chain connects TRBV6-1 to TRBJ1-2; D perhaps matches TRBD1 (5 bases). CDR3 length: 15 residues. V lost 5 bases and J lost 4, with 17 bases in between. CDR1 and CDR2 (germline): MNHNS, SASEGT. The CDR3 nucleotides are TGTGCCAGCAGTCGGGGGGAAGACGTAATCTATGGCTACACCTTC. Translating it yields CASSRGEDVIYGYTF.

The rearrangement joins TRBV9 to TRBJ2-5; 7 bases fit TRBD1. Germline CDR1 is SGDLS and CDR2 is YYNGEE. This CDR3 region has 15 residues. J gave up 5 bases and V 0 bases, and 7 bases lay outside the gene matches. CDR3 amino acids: CASSVETGERETQYF. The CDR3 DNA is TGTGCCAGCAGCGTAGAAACAGGGGAACGTGAGACCCAGTACTTC.